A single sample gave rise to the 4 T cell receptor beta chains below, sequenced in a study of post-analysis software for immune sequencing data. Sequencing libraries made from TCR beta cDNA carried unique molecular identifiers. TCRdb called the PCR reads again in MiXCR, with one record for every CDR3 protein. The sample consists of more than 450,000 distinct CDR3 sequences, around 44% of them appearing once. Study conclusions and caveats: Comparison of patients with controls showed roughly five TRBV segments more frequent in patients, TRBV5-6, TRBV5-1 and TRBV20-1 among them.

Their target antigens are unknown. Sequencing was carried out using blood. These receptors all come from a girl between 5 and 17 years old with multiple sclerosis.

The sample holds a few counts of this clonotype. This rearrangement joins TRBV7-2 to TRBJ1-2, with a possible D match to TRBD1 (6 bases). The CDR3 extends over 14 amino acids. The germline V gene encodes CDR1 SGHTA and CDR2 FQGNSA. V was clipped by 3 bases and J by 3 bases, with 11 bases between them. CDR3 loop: CASSLGPGDYGYTF. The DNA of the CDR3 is TGTGCCAGCAGCTTGGGACCAGGGGACTATGGCTACACCTTC.

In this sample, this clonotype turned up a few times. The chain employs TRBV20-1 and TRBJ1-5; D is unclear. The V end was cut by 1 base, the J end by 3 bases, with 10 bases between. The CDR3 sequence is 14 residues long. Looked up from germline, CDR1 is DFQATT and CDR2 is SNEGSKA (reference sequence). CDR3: CSARVPRINQPQHF. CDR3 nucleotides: TGCAGTGCTAGAGTCCCCAGAATCAATCAGCCCCAGCATTTT.

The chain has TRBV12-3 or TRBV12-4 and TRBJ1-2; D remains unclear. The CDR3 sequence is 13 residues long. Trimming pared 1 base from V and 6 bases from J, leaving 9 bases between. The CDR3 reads CASSLGSVNGYTF. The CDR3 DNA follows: TGTGCCAGCAGTTTAGGGTCAGTCAATGGCTACACCTTC.

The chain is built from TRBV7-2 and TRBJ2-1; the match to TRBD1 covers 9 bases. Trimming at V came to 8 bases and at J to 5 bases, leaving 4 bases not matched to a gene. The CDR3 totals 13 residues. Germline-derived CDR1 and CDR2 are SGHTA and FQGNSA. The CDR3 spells CASGTGNNNEQFF. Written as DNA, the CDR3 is TGTGCCAGCGGGACAGGGAATAACAATGAGCAGTTCTTC.